The 17 T cell receptor beta chains given below trace back to one sample, sequenced in a study of shared clonotypes between healthy human individuals. Assay: immunoSEQ multiplex PCR; the TCRdb copy retains only in-frame clones and omits some. Of about 710,000 clones listed, 73% were seen once; the top ten hold about 1.8%. Sequencing was performed on memory CD4+ T cells sorted from blood. Subset denoted: CD45RA-negative fraction. These receptors came from a woman in her twenties or thirties in good health.

The CDR3 DNA reads as TGTGCCAGCAGTTACTCTACCCTAGCGCAGATCACAGATACGCAGTATTTT. Translated: CASSYSTLAQITDTQYF. The rearrangement joins TRBV2 to TRBJ2-3; tentative D call: TRBD2 (6 bases). The CDR3 runs 17 residues. Germline V gene sequence: CDR1 SNHLY, CDR2 FYNNEI. Between the trimmed V and J ends, which lost 5 bases and 2 bases, there was a span of 20 bases. The full variable domain, completed using reference TRBV2 and TRBJ2-3, is EPEVTQTPSHQVTQMGQEVILRCVPISNHLYFYWYRQILGQKVEFLVSFYNNEISEKSEIFDDQFSVERPDGSNFTLKIRSTKLEDSAMYFCASSYSTLAQITDTQYFGPGTRLTVL.

The chain couples TRBV18 to TRBJ1-2, with D possibly being TRBD1 (5 bases). The CDR3 extends over 13 amino acids. Germline CDR1 is KGHSH and CDR2 is LQKENI. V was shortened by 3 bases and J by 4 bases, with 9 bases between the two germline ends. CDR3: CASSPGESYGYTF. The CDR3 coding sequence is TGTGCCAGCTCACCGGGGGAAAGCTATGGCTACACCTTC.

The chain carries TRBV5-5 and TRBJ2-5, with TRBD2 as a possible D gene (7 bases). The germline V gene has CDR1 SGHKS and CDR2 YYEKEE (reference sequence). Trimming pared 6 bases from V and 2 bases from J, leaving 20 bases between. The CDR3 covers 16 residues. In DNA, the CDR3 is TGTGCCAGCACCCCCGGGGTAAGGGGGGGGCAAGAGACCCAGTACTTC. Its translation is CASTPGVRGGQETQYF.

The CDR3 coding sequence is TGCGCCAGCAGCTTGAAGGACGCTAGCTCTGGAAACACCATATATTTT. Protein product: CASSLKDASSGNTIYF. This chain links TRBV5-1 with TRBJ1-3; no clear D. In germline, CDR1 is SGHRS, CDR2 YFSETQ. V dropped 1 base and J dropped 0 bases, with 11 bases sitting between them. The CDR3 has 16 residues.

The chain employs TRBV5-4 and TRBJ1-2; 10 bases align to TRBD1. The CDR3 runs to 14 residues. Germline CDR1 is SGHNT and CDR2 is YYREEE (reference sequence). The V gene end was trimmed by 3 bases and the J gene end by 5 bases; junction bases not matched to a gene: 4. In nucleotides, the CDR3 is TGTGCCAGCAGCTACGACAGGGGGCGGTATGGCTACACCTTC. This translates into CASSYDRGRYGYTF.

The chain is built from TRBV7-9 and TRBJ1-2; D gene ambiguous. Trimming took 4 bases from V and 1 from J, leaving 13 bases between them. Per the germline V gene, CDR1 is SEHNR and CDR2 is FQNEAQ (reference sequence). The CDR3 runs 15 residues. The CDR3 sequence: CASSSFTGFNYGYTF. The CDR3 DNA reads as TGTGCCAGCAGCTCATTTACCGGGTTTAACTATGGCTACACCTTC.

V gene TRBV21-1 combines with J gene TRBJ2-5; the DNA was not used to check the table's D call, TRBD2. TRBV21-1 is assigned pseudogene status. CDR3 length: 11 residues. The CDR3 sequence is CASIMRETQYF. CDR3 nucleotide sequence: TGTGCCAGCATCATGAGGGAGACCCAGTACTTC.

This clone was seen just once. This rearrangement joins TRBV11-2 to TRBJ2-4; tentative D call: TRBD1 (6 bases). Trimming pared 5 bases from V and 3 bases from J, leaving 14 bases between. Germline V CDR1 and CDR2: SGHAT, FQNNGV. This CDR3 is 15 amino acids long. The CDR3 here is CASSVGTNYKNIQYF. Written as DNA, the CDR3 is TGTGCCAGCAGCGTTGGGACAAACTACAAAAACATTCAGTACTTC.

Points on this clone: This same CDR3 is encoded by further DNA sequences in the sample. The V and J genes are TRBV7-6 and TRBJ2-2; D possibly corresponds to TRBD2 (7 bases). Looked up from germline, CDR1 is SGHVS and CDR2 is FNYEAQ. The CDR3 extends over 14 amino acids. V dropped 5 bases and J dropped 6 bases, with 13 bases sitting between them. The CDR3 reads CASSRPGGAGELFF. The CDR3, as DNA: TGTGCCAGCAGCCGCCCGGGGGGCGCCGGGGAGCTGTTTTTT.

V usage is TRBV18 and J usage is TRBJ2-7; TRBD2 agrees at 9 bases. In germline, CDR1 is KGHSH, CDR2 LQKENI. V lost 5 bases to trimming and J lost 0 bases; unmatched junction nucleotides: 2. The CDR3 covers 14 residues. CDR3 in DNA: TGTGCCAGCTCATCGGGACTAGCCTCCTACGAGCAGTACTTC. Amino acids: CASSSGLASYEQYF.

This chain joins TRBV11-1 and TRBJ1-1; D uncertain. Trimming left V 5 bases short and J 3 bases short, with 10 bases between. This CDR3 comprises 13 residues. The germline V gene has CDR1 SGHAT and CDR2 FQDESV (reference sequence). CDR3 region: CASSQEEDTEAFF. The CDR3 DNA reads TGTGCCAGCAGCCAAGAAGAGGACACTGAAGCTTTCTTT.

This clone was seen a handful of times. The V gene is TRBV6-6, the J gene TRBJ1-1, with TRBD1 matching 8 bases. Trimming took 6 bases from V and 1 from J; bases not matched to a gene: 4. The CDR3 is made up of 14 amino acids. Germline loops: CDR1 MNHNY, CDR2 SVGAGI (reference sequence). The DNA for the CDR3 is TGTGCCAGCAGGGACAGGGTTGAGAACACTGAAGCTTTCTTT. Translation gives CASRDRVENTEAFF.

This clone was detected a few times. DNA for the CDR3: TGTGCCACCAGCAGAGAACCAACCAAGGACTATGGCTACACCTTC. Its translation is CATSREPTKDYGYTF. The chain couples TRBV15 to TRBJ1-2; no definite D call. Germline CDR1 reads LNHNV; CDR2 reads YYDKDF (reference sequence). The CDR3 consists of 15 residues. V was shortened by 0 bases and J by 3 bases, with 11 bases between the two germline ends.

The sample holds a few counts of this clone. This rearrangement joins TRBV6-1 to TRBJ2-7; D ambiguous. V dropped 4 bases and J dropped 2 bases, with 12 bases sitting between them. Germline values: CDR1 MNHNS, CDR2 SASEGT. This CDR3 comprises 14 residues. The CDR3, as DNA: TGTGCCAGCAGTGGCCCTCGACCGCCCTACGAGCAGTACTTC. It yields the protein CASSGPRPPYEQYF.

In this sample, this clone turned up a few times. This CDR3 is also generated by other DNA sequences in the sample. V usage is TRBV5-1 and J usage is TRBJ2-3; D remains unclear. The CDR3 length is 15 residues. V was trimmed by 0 bases and J by 3 bases, leaving 11 bases between them. CDR1 and CDR2 (germline): SGHRS, YFSETQ. This chain's CDR3 is CASSLATVGTDTQYF. The CDR3 region has the DNA TGCGCCAGCAGCTTGGCGACGGTGGGAACAGATACGCAGTATTTT.

The rearrangement joins TRBV30 to TRBJ2-1; 7 bases match TRBD2. Germline V gene data show CDR1 as GTSNPN and CDR2 as SVGIG (reference sequence). J was trimmed by 4 bases and V by 2 bases; bases with no gene match: 8. This CDR3 comprises 15 residues. The CDR3 sequence is CAWSPGTTVYNEQFF. DNA of the CDR3: TGTGCCTGGAGTCCCGGGACTACCGTTTACAATGAGCAGTTCTTC.

This clone was detected only a few times. The genes are TRBV12-2 and TRBJ1-1; the table's D call, TRBD1, has no DNA check behind it. TRBV12-2 is termed a pseudogene. This CDR3 contains 16 residues. This CDR3 reads CASRSRDRDINTEAFF. The CDR3 DNA is TGTGCAAGTCGCTCCCGGGACAGGGACATTAACACTGAAGCTTTCTTT.